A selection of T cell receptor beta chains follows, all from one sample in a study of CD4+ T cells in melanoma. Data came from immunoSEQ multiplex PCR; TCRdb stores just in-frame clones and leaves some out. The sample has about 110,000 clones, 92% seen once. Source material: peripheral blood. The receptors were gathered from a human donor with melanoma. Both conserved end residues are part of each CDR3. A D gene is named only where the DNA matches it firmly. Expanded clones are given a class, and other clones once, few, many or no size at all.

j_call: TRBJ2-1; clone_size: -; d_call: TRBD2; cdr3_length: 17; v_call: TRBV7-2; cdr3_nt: TGTGCCAGCAGCTTATCATCCGGGACTAGCACGTCGGGTGGGCAGTTCTTC; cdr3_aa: CASSLSSGTSTSGGQFF
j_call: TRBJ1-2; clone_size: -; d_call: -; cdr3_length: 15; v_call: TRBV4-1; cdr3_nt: TGCGCCAGCAGCCCTGCGCAATCAGGGAACTATGGCTACACCTTC; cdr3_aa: CASSPAQSGNYGYTF
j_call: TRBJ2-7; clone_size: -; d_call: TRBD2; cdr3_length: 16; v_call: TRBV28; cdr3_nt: TGTGCCAGCAGTTTAGCCGGGACTAGCGGGGTCTACGAGCAGTACTTC; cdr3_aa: CASSLAGTSGVYEQYF
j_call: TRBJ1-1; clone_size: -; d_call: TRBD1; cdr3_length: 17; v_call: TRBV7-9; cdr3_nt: TGTGCCAGCAGCTTGGGAAAGGGGGCAAATGAGGACACTGAAGCTTTCTTT; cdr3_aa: CASSLGKGANEDTEAFF
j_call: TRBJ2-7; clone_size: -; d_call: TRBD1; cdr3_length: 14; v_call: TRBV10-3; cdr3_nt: TGTGCCATCAGTGATCAGGGGGCTAGCTACGAGCAGTACTTC; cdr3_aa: CAISDQGASYEQYF
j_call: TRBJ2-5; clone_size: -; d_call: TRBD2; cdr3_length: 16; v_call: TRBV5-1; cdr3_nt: TGCGCCAGCAGCTTGGGGACTAGCGGGGGGGCGGAGACCCAGTACTTC; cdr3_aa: CASSLGTSGGAETQYF
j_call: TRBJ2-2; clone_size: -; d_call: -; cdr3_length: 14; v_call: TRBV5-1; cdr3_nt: TGCGCCAGCCGACCCAATACGAACACCGGGGAGCTGTTTTTT; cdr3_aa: CASRPNTNTGELFF
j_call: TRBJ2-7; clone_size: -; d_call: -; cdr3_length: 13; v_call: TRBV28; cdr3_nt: TGTGCCAGCAGTTTCGGAGGGCTTTACGAGCAGTACTTC; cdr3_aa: CASSFGGLYEQYF
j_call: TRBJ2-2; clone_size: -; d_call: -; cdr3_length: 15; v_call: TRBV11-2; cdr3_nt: TGTGCCAGCAGCTTAGCGGGATCGAACACCGGGGAGCTGTTTTTT; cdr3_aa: CASSLAGSNTGELFF
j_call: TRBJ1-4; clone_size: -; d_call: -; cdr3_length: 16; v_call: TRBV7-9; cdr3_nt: TGTGCCAGCAGCTCCCCCCCCGGGACACAGAATGAAAAACTGTTTTTT; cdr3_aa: CASSSPPGTQNEKLFF
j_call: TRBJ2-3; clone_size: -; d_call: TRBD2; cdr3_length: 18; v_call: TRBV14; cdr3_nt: TGTGCCAGCAGCCAAGGACTAGCGGGGGAAACTAGCACAGATACGCAGTATTTT; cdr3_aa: CASSQGLAGETSTDTQYF
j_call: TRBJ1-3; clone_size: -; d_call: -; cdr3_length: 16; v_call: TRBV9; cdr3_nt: TGTGCCAGCAGCGTAGGCCCACAGGGCCCTGGAAACACCATATATTTT; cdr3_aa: CASSVGPQGPGNTIYF
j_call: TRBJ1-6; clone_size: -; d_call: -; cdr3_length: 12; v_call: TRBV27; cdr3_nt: TGTGCCAGCAGTTTAGCTAATTCACCCCTCCACTTT; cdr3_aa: CASSLANSPLHF
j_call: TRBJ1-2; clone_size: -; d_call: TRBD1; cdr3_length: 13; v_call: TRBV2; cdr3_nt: TGTGCCAGCAGACGACAGGGGCGGGAGGGCTACACCTTC; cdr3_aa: CASRRQGREGYTF
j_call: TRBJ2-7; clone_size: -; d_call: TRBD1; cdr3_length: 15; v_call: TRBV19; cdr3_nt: TGTGCCAGTAGTGCTGAAAGGACAGGTACCTACGAGCAGTACTTC; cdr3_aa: CASSAERTGTYEQYF
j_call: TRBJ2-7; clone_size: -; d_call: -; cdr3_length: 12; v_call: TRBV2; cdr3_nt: TGTGCCAGTGGCGGCGCCTCCTACGAGCAGTACTTC; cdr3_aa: CASGGASYEQYF
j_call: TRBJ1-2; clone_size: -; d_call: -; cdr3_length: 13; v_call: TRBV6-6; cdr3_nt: TGTGCCAGCACTCACCCAGGGATCTATGGCTACACCTTC; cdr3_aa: CASTHPGIYGYTF
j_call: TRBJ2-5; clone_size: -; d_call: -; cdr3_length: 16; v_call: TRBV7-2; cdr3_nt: TGTGCCAGCAGCTCAACAGCTGCCCGGACAGTCGGGACCCAGTACTTC; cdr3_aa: CASSSTAARTVGTQYF
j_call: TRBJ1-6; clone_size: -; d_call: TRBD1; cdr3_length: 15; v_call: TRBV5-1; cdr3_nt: TGCGCCAGCAGCTTGGGGACAGGGGCTAATTCACCCCTCCACTTT; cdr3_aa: CASSLGTGANSPLHF
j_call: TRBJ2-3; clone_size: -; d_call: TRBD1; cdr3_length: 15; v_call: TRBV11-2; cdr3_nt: TGTGCCAGCAGCTTCAGGACAGGGGGCACAGATACGCAGTATTTT; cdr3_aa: CASSFRTGGTDTQYF
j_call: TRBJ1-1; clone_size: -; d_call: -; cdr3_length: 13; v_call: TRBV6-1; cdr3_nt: TGTGCCAGCACCCCTGGAGGGTACACTGAAGCTTTCTTT; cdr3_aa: CASTPGGYTEAFF
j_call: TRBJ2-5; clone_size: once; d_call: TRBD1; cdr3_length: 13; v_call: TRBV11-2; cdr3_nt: TGTGCCAGCAGCTCCGGGACAGAAGAGACCCAGTACTTC; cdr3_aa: CASSSGTEETQYF
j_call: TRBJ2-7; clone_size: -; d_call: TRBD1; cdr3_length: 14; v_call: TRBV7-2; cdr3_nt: TGTGCCAGCAACCCCGGAGACAGGGTCTACGAGCAGTACTTC; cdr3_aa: CASNPGDRVYEQYF
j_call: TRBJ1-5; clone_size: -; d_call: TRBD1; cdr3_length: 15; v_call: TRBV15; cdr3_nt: TGTGCCACCAGCAGAGACAGGGGGTTTAATCAGCCCCAGCATTTT; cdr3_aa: CATSRDRGFNQPQHF
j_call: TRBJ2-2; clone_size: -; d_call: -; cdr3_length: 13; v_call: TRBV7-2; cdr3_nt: TGTGCCAGCAGGGCAGAGAACACCGGGGAGCTGTTTTTT; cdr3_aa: CASRAENTGELFF
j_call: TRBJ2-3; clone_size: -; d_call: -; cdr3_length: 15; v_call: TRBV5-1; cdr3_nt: TGCGCCAGCAGCTTGGGGAGGATCGGCACAGATACGCAGTATTTT; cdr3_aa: CASSLGRIGTDTQYF
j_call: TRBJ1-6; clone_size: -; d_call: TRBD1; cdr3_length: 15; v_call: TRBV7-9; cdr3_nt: TGTGCCAGCAGCTTAGCCGGGACAGTAAGCTCACCCCTCCACTTT; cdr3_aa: CASSLAGTVSSPLHF
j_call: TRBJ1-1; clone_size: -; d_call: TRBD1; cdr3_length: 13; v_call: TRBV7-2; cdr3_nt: TGTGCCAGCGGCCAGACAGGGGGCACTGAAGCTTTCTTT; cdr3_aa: CASGQTGGTEAFF
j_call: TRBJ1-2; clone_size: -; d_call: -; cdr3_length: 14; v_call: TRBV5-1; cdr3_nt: TGCGCCAGCGGAGACGGAGGGTTTAACTATGGCTACACCTTC; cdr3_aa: CASGDGGFNYGYTF
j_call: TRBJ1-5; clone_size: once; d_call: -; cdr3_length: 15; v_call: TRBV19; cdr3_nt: TGTGCCAGTAGTATGGGGGGGTATAGCAATCAGCCCCAGCATTTT; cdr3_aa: CASSMGGYSNQPQHF
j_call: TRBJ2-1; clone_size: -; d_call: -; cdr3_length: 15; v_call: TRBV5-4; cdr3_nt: TGTGCCAGCAGCTTGGGCGGCCAATCCTACAATGAGCAGTTCTTC; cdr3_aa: CASSLGGQSYNEQFF
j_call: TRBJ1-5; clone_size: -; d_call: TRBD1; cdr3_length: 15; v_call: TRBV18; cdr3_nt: TGTGCCAGCTCACCACCGGGACAGGTATCCCAGCCCCAGCATTTT; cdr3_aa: CASSPPGQVSQPQHF
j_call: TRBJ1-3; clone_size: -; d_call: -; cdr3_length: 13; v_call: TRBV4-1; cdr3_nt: TGCGCCAGCAGCGAACCATTCGGAAACACCATATATTTT; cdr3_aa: CASSEPFGNTIYF
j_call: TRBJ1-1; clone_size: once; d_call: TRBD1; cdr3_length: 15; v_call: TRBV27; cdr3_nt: TGTGCCAGCAGTTTGCGGTGGGACAGGAACACTGAAGCTTTCTTT; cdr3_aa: CASSLRWDRNTEAFF
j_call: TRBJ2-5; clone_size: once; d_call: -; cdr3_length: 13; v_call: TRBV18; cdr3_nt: TGTGCCAGCTCACCTACGTTCCAAGAGACCCAGTACTTC; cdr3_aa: CASSPTFQETQYF
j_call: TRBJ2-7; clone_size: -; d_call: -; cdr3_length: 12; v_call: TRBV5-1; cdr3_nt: TGCGCCAGCAGCTTAGGGGTAGGGGAGCAGTACTTC; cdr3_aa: CASSLGVGEQYF
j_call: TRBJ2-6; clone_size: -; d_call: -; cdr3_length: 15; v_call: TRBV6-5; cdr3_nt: TGTGCCAGCAGCCGGTCTTCGTTAGGGGCCAACGTCCTGACTTTC; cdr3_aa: CASSRSSLGANVLTF
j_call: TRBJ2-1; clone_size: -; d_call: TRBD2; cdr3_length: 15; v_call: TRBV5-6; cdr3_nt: TGTGCCAGCAGCGAGAATGGCGGGAGGGCCGGTGAGCAGTTCTTC; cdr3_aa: CASSENGGRAGEQFF
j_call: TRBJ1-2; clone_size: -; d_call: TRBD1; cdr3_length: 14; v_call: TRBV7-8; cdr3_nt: TGTGCCAGCAGCTCGGGACAGTCGACTCCCGGCTACACCTTC; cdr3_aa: CASSSGQSTPGYTF
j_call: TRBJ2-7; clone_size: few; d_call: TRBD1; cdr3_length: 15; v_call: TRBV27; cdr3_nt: TGTGCCAGCAGTCTAGACAGGGGGCCTCTCTACGAGCAGTACTTC; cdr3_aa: CASSLDRGPLYEQYF
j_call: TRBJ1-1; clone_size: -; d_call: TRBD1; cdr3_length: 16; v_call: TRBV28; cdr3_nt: TGTGCCAGCAGTCCCCCAGGGGGGGGTGTGAACACTGAAGCTTTCTTT; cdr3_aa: CASSPPGGGVNTEAFF
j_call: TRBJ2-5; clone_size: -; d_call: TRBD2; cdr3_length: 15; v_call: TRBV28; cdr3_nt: TGTGCCAGTGCGCCCCCCGGGACTAGGAAAGAGACCCAGTACTTC; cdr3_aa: CASAPPGTRKETQYF
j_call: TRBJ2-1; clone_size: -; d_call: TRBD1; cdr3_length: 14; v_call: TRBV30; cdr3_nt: TGTGCCTGGAGTACGGGACAGATATACAATGAGCAGTTCTTC; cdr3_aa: CAWSTGQIYNEQFF
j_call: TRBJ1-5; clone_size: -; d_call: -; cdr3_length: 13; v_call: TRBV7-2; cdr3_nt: TGTGCCAGCAGGAGGGAGTCGAATCAGCCCCAGCATTTT; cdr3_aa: CASRRESNQPQHF
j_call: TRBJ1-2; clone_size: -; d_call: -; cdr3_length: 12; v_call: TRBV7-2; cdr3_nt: TGTGCCAGCAGCTTAGCGGACTATGGCTACACCTTC; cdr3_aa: CASSLADYGYTF
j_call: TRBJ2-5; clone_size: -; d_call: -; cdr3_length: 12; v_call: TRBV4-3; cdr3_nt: TGCGCCAGCAGCCTTTCGACTGGACCTAAATACTTC; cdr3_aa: CASSLSTGPKYF
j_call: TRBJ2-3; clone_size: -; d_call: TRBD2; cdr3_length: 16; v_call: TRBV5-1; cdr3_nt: TGCGCCAGCAGCTTGTGGGACGGGGGGAGCACAGATACGCAGTATTTT; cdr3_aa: CASSLWDGGSTDTQYF
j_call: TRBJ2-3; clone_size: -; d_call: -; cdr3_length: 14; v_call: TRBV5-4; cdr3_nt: TGTGCCAGCAGCACCGGGAGTATGGGAGATACGCAGTATTTT; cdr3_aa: CASSTGSMGDTQYF
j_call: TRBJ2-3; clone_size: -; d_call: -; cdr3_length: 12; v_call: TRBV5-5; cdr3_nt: TGTGCCAGCAGTTCGAGGACAGATACGCAGTATTTT; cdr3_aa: CASSSRTDTQYF
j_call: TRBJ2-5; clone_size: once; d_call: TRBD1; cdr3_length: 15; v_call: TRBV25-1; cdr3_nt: TGTGCCAGCAGTAGACAGGGGGCAGGGGAAGAGACCCAGTACTTC; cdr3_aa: CASSRQGAGEETQYF
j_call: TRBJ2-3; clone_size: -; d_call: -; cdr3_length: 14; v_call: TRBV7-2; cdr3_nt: TGTGCCAGCAGCCGAGCCCAGGGTGCAGATACGCAGTATTTT; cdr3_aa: CASSRAQGADTQYF
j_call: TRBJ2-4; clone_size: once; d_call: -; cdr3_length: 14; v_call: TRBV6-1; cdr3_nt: TGTGCCAGCGATCTAGGTGGGGTCAAAAACATTCAGTACTTC; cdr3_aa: CASDLGGVKNIQYF
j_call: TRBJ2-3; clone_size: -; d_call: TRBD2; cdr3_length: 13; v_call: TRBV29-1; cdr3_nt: TGCAGCGTTGATCCGGGGGGGCCAGATACGCAGTATTTT; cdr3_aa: CSVDPGGPDTQYF